One sample yielded the 21 T cell receptor beta chains listed below, sequenced in a study of blood T cell repertoires in COVID-19. The repertoire was sequenced with immunoSEQ multiplex PCR; TCRdb's copy has only in-frame clones and lacks some. The repertoire has about 170,000 clones, 80% to 85% of them found once; the top ten carry approximately 2.6%. The material sequenced was peripheral blood. The receptors here all came from a human donor with acute or convalescent COVID-19. The donor label of this sample is uncertain.

The chain recombines TRBV2 with TRBJ1-1; 7 bases are shared with TRBD1. Per the germline V gene, CDR1 is SNHLY and CDR2 is FYNNEI. The CDR3 runs 17 residues. V trimming: 1 base; J trimming: 1 base; junction bases outside the gene matches: 9. DNA for the CDR3: TGTGCCAGCAGTGAAGTAGTGGTAACAGGGGAGAACACTGAAGCTTTCTTT. As protein: CASSEVVVTGENTEAFF.

The chain carries TRBV11-2 and TRBJ2-1; D perhaps matches TRBD1 (6 bases). CDR3 size: 17 residues. V lost 0 bases, J lost 8 bases, and 20 bases lay in between. The germline CDR1 and CDR2 sequences are SGHAT and FQNNGV. CDR3 sequence (DNA): TGTGCCAGCAGCTTAGATGGGTTGAGCGCCAACAGGGATGAGCAGTTCTTC. This sequence encodes CASSLDGLSANRDEQFF.

The chain couples TRBV3-1 (or the pseudogene TRBV3-2) to TRBJ2-5; D is unresolved. Trimming took off 1 base at V and 1 base at J, with 7 bases between the two ends. Germline loops: CDR1 LGHDT, CDR2 YNNKEL (reference sequence). The CDR3 runs to 14 residues. The CDR3 loop is CASSQAGSQETQYF. The DNA for the CDR3 is TGTGCCAGCAGCCAAGCAGGCAGCCAAGAGACCCAGTACTTC.

This clone was recorded once. The chain uses TRBV5-6 and TRBJ2-7; D unclear. The germline CDR1 and CDR2 sequences are SGHDT and YYEEEE. The length of the CDR3 is 16 residues. V was cut by 0 bases and J by 1 base, with 14 bases left in between. DNA of the CDR3: TGTGCCAGCAGCTTGGTAGGCGGTTATGGATCCTACGAGCAGTACTTC. This codes for CASSLVGGYGSYEQYF.

The gene calls are TRBV7-8 and TRBJ2-3; TRBD1 matches 7 bases. This CDR3 comprises 14 residues. Trimming removed 8 bases from V and 2 bases from J; junction bases left unmatched: 7. Germline CDR1 is SGHVS and CDR2 is FQNEAQ. DNA of the CDR3: TGTGCCAGCCGGAAGGACAGGTTCACAGATACGCAGTATTTT. Residues: CASRKDRFTDTQYF.

V usage is TRBV5-5 and J usage is TRBJ1-6; 7 bases are shared with TRBD1. Germline CDR1 and CDR2: SGHKS and YYEKEE (reference sequence). Germline trimming cut 4 bases from V and 1 base from J; bases unmatched to any gene: 11. This CDR3 spans 18 amino acids. The CDR3 loop reads CASSQRQGGESYNSPLHF. DNA of the CDR3: TGTGCCAGCAGCCAACGACAGGGTGGGGAGTCCTATAATTCACCCCTCCACTTT. Filled out from reference TRBV5-5 and TRBJ1-6, the complete variable domain reads DAGVTQSPTHLIKTRGQQVTLRCSPISGHKSVSWYQQVLGQGPQFIFQYYEKEERGRGNFPDRFSARQFPNYSSELNVNALLLGDSALYLCASSQRQGGESYNSPLHFGNGTRLTVT.

The chain uses TRBV6-5 and TRBJ2-7; unclear D gene. The CDR3 extends over 12 amino acids. V lost 4 bases and J lost 2, with 6 bases in between. CDR1 is MNHEY, CDR2 SVGAGI, per germline. Here the CDR3 DNA reads TGTGCCAGCAGTTGCAGAACCTACGAGCAGTACTTC. Encoded protein: CASSCRTYEQYF.

The V gene is TRBV11-2, the J gene TRBJ1-2; 7 bases match TRBD1. The CDR3 runs to 14 residues. Germline V gives CDR1 SGHAT, CDR2 FQNNGV. V lost 5 bases, J lost 2 bases, and 5 bases stayed unmatched. CDR3 coding DNA: TGTGCCAGCAGCCCAGGGGGGCTAAACTATGGCTACACCTTC. As protein: CASSPGGLNYGYTF. Looking up the rest from reference TRBV11-2 and TRBJ1-2 gives the full variable domain: EAGVAQSPRYKIIEKRQSVAFWCNPISGHATLYWYQQILGQGPKLLIQFQNNGVVDDSQLPKDRFSAERLKGVDSTLKIQPAKLEDSAVYLCASSPGGLNYGYTFGSGTRLTVV.

This clone occurred once. The chain couples TRBV28 to TRBJ2-3; D call uncertain. The CDR3 consists of 14 residues. The V and J ends lost 5 bases and 2 bases respectively, with 11 bases between them. Germline V gene lookup returns CDR1 MDHEN and CDR2 SYDVKM. The CDR3 sequence is CASSPLPPTDTQYF. CDR3 nucleotides: TGTGCCAGCAGTCCACTCCCCCCCACAGATACGCAGTATTTT. Full variable domain (remainder filled in from reference TRBV28 and TRBJ2-3): DVKVTQSSRYLVKRTGEKVFLECVQDMDHENMFWYRQDPGLGLRLIYFSYDVKMKEKGDIPEGYSVSREKKERFSLILESASTNQTSMYLCASSPLPPTDTQYFGPGTRLTVL.

This clone was seen only a few times. V and J are TRBV30 and TRBJ1-1; 7 bases line up with TRBD1. The CDR3 loop spans 14 amino acids. The V segment lost 8 bases and the J segment 7 bases; nucleotides outside the gene matches: 16. Germline V gene data show CDR1 as GTSNPN and CDR2 as SVGIG (reference sequence). CDR3 in amino acids: CAAGAGQLKFEAFF. In nucleotides, the CDR3 is TGTGCCGCTGGGGCGGGACAGCTGAAATTTGAAGCTTTCTTT.

CDR3 sequence: CASSSDSSYNSPLHF. Written as DNA, the CDR3 is TGTGCCAGCAGTTCCGACAGCTCCTATAATTCACCCCTCCACTTT. V gene TRBV27 combines with J gene TRBJ1-6, with D tentatively TRBD1 (5 bases). The CDR3 loop spans 15 amino acids. Trimming removed 4 bases at V and 0 bases at J, with 7 bases between. CDR1 MNHEY and CDR2 SMNVEV come from the germline V gene (reference sequence).

This chain uses TRBV27 with TRBJ1-6; 7 bases are a match to TRBD1. Germline trimming cut 6 bases from V and 4 bases from J; bases unmatched to any gene: 12. The germline V gene has CDR1 MNHEY and CDR2 SMNVEV (reference sequence). The CDR3 runs to 17 residues. CDR3 residues: CASSPEATGRYNSPLHF. CDR3 nucleotides: TGTGCCAGCAGCCCAGAGGCGACAGGGCGGTATAATTCACCCCTCCACTTT.

Concerning this clone itself: The sample contains more than one DNA sequence encoding this CDR3. The rearrangement links TRBV5-1 to TRBJ2-1; D might be TRBD2 (6 bases). V lost 0 bases and J lost 4, with 8 bases in between. This CDR3 is built from 14 residues. Germline V gives CDR1 SGHRS, CDR2 YFSETQ. In DNA, the CDR3 is TGCGCCAGCAGCTTGGACGGGAGTTACAATGAGCAGTTCTTC. It codes for CASSLDGSYNEQFF.

The V gene is TRBV6-5, the J gene TRBJ1-2; D is unclear. V dropped 2 bases and J dropped 8 bases, with 18 bases sitting between them. The CDR3 extends over 15 amino acids. Germline-derived CDR1 and CDR2 are MNHEY and SVGAGI. The CDR3 spells CASSYLATEGRGYTF. CDR3 sequence (DNA): TGTGCCAGCAGTTACCTAGCAACGGAGGGTAGGGGCTACACCTTC.

The chain uses TRBV20-1 and TRBJ1-4; TRBD1 is a possible D gene (6 bases). The CDR3 is 15 amino acids. The ends were cut back, 3 bases at V and 5 bases at J, with 16 bases in the middle. CDR1 and CDR2 from the germline V gene are DFQATT and SNEGSKA (reference sequence). The CDR3 nucleotides read TGCAGTGCTAGTACCTCGGACAGAGCAAATGAAAAACTGTTTTTT. Its protein product is CSASTSDRANEKLFF.

This sequence joins TRBV19 and TRBJ2-1; 15 nucleotides agree with TRBD2. This CDR3 spans 16 amino acids. Looked up from germline, CDR1 is LNHDA and CDR2 is SQIVND (reference sequence). V was pared by 5 bases and J by 8 bases, with 7 bases of the junction left unmatched. The CDR3, as DNA: TGTGCCAGTAGTCCTGCCCGGACTAGCGGGGGGGATGAGCAGTTCTTC. Protein: CASSPARTSGGDEQFF.

This chain connects TRBV29-1 to TRBJ2-7; weak D call: TRBD1 (6 bases). The CDR3 is 15 amino acids. V shed 1 base and J shed 7 bases, with 20 bases lying between them. Germline V lookup: CDR1 SQVTM, CDR2 ANQGSEA. CDR3 sequence: CSVEGYKAGVGEQYF. The CDR3 DNA follows: TGCAGCGTTGAAGGGTATAAAGCAGGGGTGGGAGAGCAGTACTTC.

This chain joins TRBV19 and TRBJ1-5; 11 positions agree with TRBD1. Trimming at V came to 4 bases and at J to 6 bases, leaving 5 bases not matched to a gene. Germline values: CDR1 LNHDA, CDR2 SQIVND (reference sequence). The CDR3 runs to 15 residues. The CDR3 coding sequence is TGTGCCAGTAGTAGGGACAGGGGGGGGGTTCAGCCCCAGCATTTT. Amino acids: CASSRDRGGVQPQHF.

The table lists this clone with a count of one. This rearrangement joins TRBV6-1 to TRBJ1-2; no clear D gene. CDR1 MNHNS and CDR2 SASEGT come from the germline V gene. The CDR3 runs to 13 residues. The V end was cut by 1 base, the J end by 2 bases, with 5 bases between. The CDR3 spells CASSEDSNYGYTF. The CDR3 nucleotides read TGTGCCAGCAGTGAAGACAGCAACTATGGCTACACCTTC.

V gene TRBV7-3 combines with J gene TRBJ2-5; D is perhaps TRBD2 (5 bases). V lost 2 bases and J lost 1, with 8 bases in between. This CDR3 contains 14 residues. Germline V CDR1 and CDR2: SGHTA, FQGTGA. CDR3 sequence (DNA): TGTGCCAGCAGCTTAGGAGGATCCCAAGAGACCCAGTACTTC. Translating it yields CASSLGGSQETQYF. Using reference TRBV7-3 and TRBJ2-5 for the parts outside the CDR3, the full variable domain is GAGVSQTPSNKVTEKGKYVELRCDPISGHTALYWYRQSLGQGPEFLIYFQGTGAADDSGLPNDRFFAVRPEGSVSTLKIQRTERGDSAVYLCASSLGGSQETQYFGPGTRLLVL.

The chain employs TRBV28 and TRBJ1-4; maybe TRBD1 (6 bases). Trimming took 4 bases from V and 8 from J, leaving 20 bases between them. The germline V gene has CDR1 MDHEN and CDR2 SYDVKM. The CDR3 runs to 16 residues. The CDR3 DNA is TGTGCCAGCAGTTCAAGGAGCGGGGCCCAGGGGGAAAAACTGTTTTTT. This translates into CASSSRSGAQGEKLFF.